This T cell receptor (beta chain) was retrieved from a study of T cells in Graves' hyperthyroidism and ophthalmopathy. RNA transcripts were the template for amplifying TCR beta CDR3 regions. RT-PCR in the first round (using the HTBI primer set) targeted the TCR CDR3. TCRdb ran MiXCR on the multiplex PCR reads and lists one entry per CDR3 protein. This sample has a few hundred thousand distinct CDR3 sequences; 46% occur once, and the top ten carry around 8%. Note on this clonotype: The target antigen is unknown. The junction shows a germline mismatch at one end, possibly a read error.

Broader study findings: Most thyroid clonotypes that were expanded above 0.001 also turned up in blood. Ophthalmopathy was separated from stable hyperthyroidism by a 13 V-J model.

Patients between 18 and 65 years old had hyperthyroidism, newly diagnosed and lasting under 2 months. The CDR3 length is 14 residues. CDR1 is SGHKS and CDR2 is YYEKEE in the germline V gene (reference sequence). V usage is TRBV5-5 and J usage is TRBJ2-5; TRBD1 matches 10 bases. Sequenced material: peripheral blood or thyroid tissue (not recorded which). This clonotype originated in a woman aged 18-29 years with Graves' hyperthyroidism. CDR3 sequence reads: CACSATGGLETQYF. The CDR3 DNA is TGTGCCTGCAGCGCGACAGGGGGCCTTGAGACCCAGTACTTC.